This TCR beta chain was retrieved from a study of blood T cell repertoires in COVID-19. The assay was immunoSEQ multiplex PCR, and TCRdb's table has in-frame clones only and misses some. The sample yields roughly 13,000 clones, less than 90% seen once. Germline CDR1 and CDR2: MGHRA and YSYEKL. Trimming shortened V by 2 bases and J by 6 bases, and 14 bases separated the two germline ends. The CDR3 loop spans 14 amino acids. Sequenced: peripheral blood. The chain employs TRBV4-1 and TRBJ2-7; D call uncertain. This receptor was taken from a man in his forties with active or convalescent COVID-19. In nucleotides, the CDR3 is TGCGCCAGCAGCCAATCTGGTCATGGCAGCGAGCAGTACTTC. It is translated as CASSQSGHGSEQYF.